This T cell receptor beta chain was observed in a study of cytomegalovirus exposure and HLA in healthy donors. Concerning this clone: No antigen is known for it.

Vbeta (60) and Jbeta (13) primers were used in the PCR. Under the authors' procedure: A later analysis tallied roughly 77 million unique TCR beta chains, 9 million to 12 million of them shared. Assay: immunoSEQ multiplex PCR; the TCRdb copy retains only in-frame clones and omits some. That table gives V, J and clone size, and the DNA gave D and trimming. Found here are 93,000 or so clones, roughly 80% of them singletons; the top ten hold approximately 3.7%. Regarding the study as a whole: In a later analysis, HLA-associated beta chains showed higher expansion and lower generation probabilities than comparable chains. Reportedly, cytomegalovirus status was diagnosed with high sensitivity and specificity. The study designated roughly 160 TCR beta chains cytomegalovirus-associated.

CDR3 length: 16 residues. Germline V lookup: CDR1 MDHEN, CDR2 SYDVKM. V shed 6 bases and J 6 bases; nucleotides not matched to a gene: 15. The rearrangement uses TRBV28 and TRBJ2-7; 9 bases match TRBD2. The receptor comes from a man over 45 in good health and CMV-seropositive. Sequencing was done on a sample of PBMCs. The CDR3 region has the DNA TGTGCCAGCAGGACCTTGAGACAGCGGGAGGATAGCGAGCAGTACTTC. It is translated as CASRTLRQREDSEQYF.